These 21 T cell receptor beta chains came from one sample sequenced in a study of cytomegalovirus exposure and HLA in healthy donors. PCR used 60 Vbeta primers and 13 Jbeta primers. Data came from immunoSEQ multiplex PCR; TCRdb stores just in-frame clones and leaves some out. There are about 130,000 clones in the sample; about 74% occur only once, and roughly 4.5% lies in the top ten. The sequenced sample consisted of PBMCs. All receptors come from a man aged 18 to 29 in good health and CMV-seropositive.

The chain carries TRBV2 and TRBJ1-5; D uncertain. V lost 6 bases to trimming and J lost 2 bases, with 8 bases between them. This CDR3 has 13 amino acids. Germline CDR1 and CDR2: SNHLY and FYNNEI. For the CDR3, the DNA is TGTGCCAGCAGCCTCAGTGGCAATCAGCCCCAGCATTTT. Amino acids: CASSLSGNQPQHF.

The rearrangement joins TRBV7-8 to TRBJ1-4; 7 bases line up with TRBD1. The germline CDR1 and CDR2 sequences are SGHVS and FQNEAQ. CDR3 length: 15 amino acids. With 3 bases clipped from V and 4 bases from J, the junction kept 5 bases outside the gene matches. The chain's CDR3 is CASSFGTVNNEKLFF. CDR3 bases: TGTGCCAGCAGCTTCGGGACAGTGAATAATGAAAAACTGTTTTTT.

The chain combines TRBV6-6 with TRBJ1-1; TRBD1 is a possible D gene (6 bases). The CDR3 extends over 16 amino acids. V was cut by 6 bases and J by 4 bases, with 21 bases left in between. The germline gives CDR1 MNHNY, CDR2 SVGAGI (reference sequence). The CDR3 sequence is CASRHYRTGLVTEAFF. The CDR3 DNA follows: TGTGCCAGCAGACACTATCGAACAGGGCTTGTCACTGAAGCTTTCTTT.

The chain uses TRBV7-6 and TRBJ2-2; 8 nucleotides align to TRBD1. V was pared by 5 bases and J by 8 bases, with 4 bases of the junction left unmatched. The CDR3 totals 13 residues. The germline gives CDR1 SGHVS, CDR2 FNYEAQ. CDR3 loop: CASSRQGKGELFF. The CDR3 bases are TGTGCCAGCAGCCGACAGGGGAAAGGGGAGCTGTTTTTT. Based on the CDR3 plus reference TRBV7-6 and TRBJ2-2, the full variable domain is GAGVSQSPRYKVTKRGQDVALRCDPISGHVSLYWYRQALGQGPEFLTYFNYEAQQDKSGLPNDRFSAERPEGSISTLTIQRTEQRDSAMYRCASSRQGKGELFFGEGSRLTVL.

This clone was detected a few times. The chain combines TRBV18 with TRBJ2-6; TRBD2 might be the D (5 bases). Germline V CDR1 and CDR2: KGHSH, LQKENI. Trimming stripped 4 bases from V and 3 bases from J, with 25 bases between. The CDR3 loop spans 20 amino acids. The CDR3 sequence is CASSQDVAGGRSVGANVLTF. CDR3 DNA: TGTGCCAGCTCACAGGACGTCGCGGGTGGGCGCTCTGTTGGGGCCAACGTCCTGACTTTC.

J is TRBJ2-2 and V is TRBV4-1, with a possible D match to TRBD2 (7 bases). Trimming stripped 7 bases from V and 1 base from J, with 16 bases between. Germline V gene lookup returns CDR1 MGHRA and CDR2 YSYEKL. CDR3 size: 16 residues. The CDR3 DNA reads TGCGCCAGCACCGAGGGGGGAGGGCTGAACACCGGGGAGCTGTTTTTT. Translated, it gives CASTEGGGLNTGELFF.

This chain links TRBV2 with TRBJ2-1; 8 bases agree with TRBD1. Germline loops: CDR1 SNHLY, CDR2 FYNNEI. This CDR3 region has 15 residues. After removal of 4 bases from V and 2 bases from J, the junction contained 4 bases not matched to a gene. Here the CDR3 reads CASSGPGGPYNEQFF. CDR3 DNA: TGTGCCAGCAGTGGTCCAGGGGGCCCCTACAATGAGCAGTTCTTC.

The chain recombines TRBV10-2 with TRBJ2-7; D gene unclear. V was pared by 6 bases and J by 2 bases, with 14 bases between. This CDR3 is 14 amino acids long. CDR1 and CDR2 from the germline V gene are WSHSY and SAAADI. The CDR3 DNA reads as TGCGCCAGCAGGAAGACACAGAACCCCTACGAGCAGTACTTC. It yields the protein CASRKTQNPYEQYF.

V gene TRBV27 combines with J gene TRBJ1-5; 8 bases align to TRBD1. From germline, CDR1 is MNHEY and CDR2 SMNVEV (reference sequence). This CDR3 has 13 residues. J was trimmed by 5 bases and V by 4 bases; bases with no gene match: 1. CDR3 nucleotides: TGTGCCAGCAGTTACAGGGGGGATCAGCCCCAGCATTTT. Translating gives CASSYRGDQPQHF.

The V call is TRBV7-6, the J call TRBJ2-7; 7 bases are a match to TRBD1. CDR1 and CDR2 from the germline V gene are SGHVS and FNYEAQ. The J segment lost 1 base and the V segment lost 5 bases, leaving 5 bases of the junction unmatched. The CDR3 totals 14 residues. The CDR3 region is CASSEGQKSYEQYF. The CDR3 bases are TGTGCCAGCAGCGAGGGACAGAAGTCCTACGAGCAGTACTTC. The full variable domain, completed using reference TRBV7-6 and TRBJ2-7, is GAGVSQSPRYKVTKRGQDVALRCDPISGHVSLYWYRQALGQGPEFLTYFNYEAQQDKSGLPNDRFSAERPEGSISTLTIQRTEQRDSAMYRCASSEGQKSYEQYFGPGTRLTVT.

CDR3 residues: CASSLLAGNTGELFF. The CDR3 region has the DNA TGCGCCAGCAGCTTACTAGCGGGCAACACCGGGGAGCTGTTTTTT. The chain has TRBV5-1 and TRBJ2-2; 9 bases map to TRBD2. Germline lookup yields CDR1 SGHRS and CDR2 YFSETQ. V lost 2 bases, J lost 2 bases, and 1 base stayed unmatched. The CDR3 length is 15 residues.

The rearrangement joins TRBV7-9 to TRBJ2-7, with TRBD2 matching 14 bases. The CDR3 has 19 residues. Germline V gives CDR1 SEHNR, CDR2 FQNEAQ (reference sequence). J was trimmed by 3 bases and V by 4 bases; bases with no gene match: 14. The CDR3 sequence: CASSSLGLAGVVGFYEQYF. The DNA of the CDR3 is TGTGCCAGCAGCTCCCTGGGACTAGCGGGAGTAGTGGGATTCTACGAGCAGTACTTC. The full variable domain, its missing parts supplied by reference TRBV7-9 and TRBJ2-7, is DTGVSQNPRHKITKRGQNVTFRCDPISEHNRLYWYRQTLGQGPEFLTYFQNEAQLEKSRLLSDRFSAERPKGSFSTLEIQRTEQGDSAMYLCASSSLGLAGVVGFYEQYFGPGTRLTVT.

The chain carries TRBV7-8 and TRBJ2-6; D remains ambiguous. Germline loops: CDR1 SGHVS, CDR2 FQNEAQ. Deletions cut 5 bases from V and 0 bases from J, with 17 bases between. This CDR3 is built from 18 residues. The CDR3 reads CASSPRGSEVSGANVLTF. CDR3 nucleotide sequence: TGTGCCAGCAGCCCCAGAGGTTCAGAAGTCTCTGGGGCCAACGTCCTGACTTTC.

This clone was recorded only once. The V gene is TRBV2, the J gene TRBJ1-5; D is ambiguous. CDR1 is SNHLY and CDR2 is FYNNEI in the germline V gene. V dropped 5 bases and J dropped 4 bases, with 12 bases sitting between them. This CDR3 has 14 amino acids. The CDR3 spells CASSSPGNNQPQHF. CDR3 in DNA: TGTGCCAGCAGTTCACCGGGAAATAATCAGCCCCAGCATTTT.

This clone was picked up one time. The rearrangement links TRBV19 to TRBJ1-1, with D maybe TRBD1 (5 bases). Germline CDR1 and CDR2: LNHDA and SQIVND (reference sequence). This CDR3 is 15 amino acids long. With 0 bases removed from V and 0 bases from J, the gap between germline ends came to 8 bases. CDR3 DNA: TGTGCCAGTAGTATAGAGCCAGGGATGAACACTGAAGCTTTCTTT. Translated, it gives CASSIEPGMNTEAFF.

The chain employs TRBV4-1 and TRBJ2-7, with TRBD1 matching over 12 bases. The V gene's germline CDR1 is MGHRA and CDR2 YSYEKL. V shed 3 bases and J 3 bases; nucleotides not matched to a gene: 6. The CDR3 length is 16 residues. This CDR3 is CASSQPGTGGRYEQYF. DNA of the CDR3: TGCGCCAGCAGCCAGCCCGGGACAGGGGGCCGCTACGAGCAGTACTTC.

The gene calls are TRBV19 and TRBJ1-5; 7 bases match TRBD1. Germline V gene sequence: CDR1 LNHDA, CDR2 SQIVND (reference sequence). With 6 bases clipped from V and 5 bases from J, the junction kept 13 bases outside the gene matches. The CDR3 is 16 amino acids. The CDR3 reads CASRRGRTYLYQPQHF. CDR3 sequence (DNA): TGTGCCAGTAGGAGGGGGCGGACGTACTTATATCAGCCCCAGCATTTT.

This clone was seen only a few times. The V gene is TRBV4-3, the J gene TRBJ1-3; perhaps TRBD1 as D (6 bases). CDR1 and CDR2 from the germline V gene are LGHNA and YSLEER. The CDR3 has 20 amino acids. Trimming cost V 0 bases and J 0 bases, with 21 bases left between them. Here the CDR3 reads CASSQDSGRGTSNSGNTIYF. The CDR3 nucleotides read TGCGCCAGCAGCCAAGATTCCGGCAGGGGAACTTCCAACTCTGGAAACACCATATATTTT.

The CDR3 DNA sequence: TGTGCCAGCAGCCCATCCGCAGGGGACGAGCAGTACTTC. Residues: CASSPSAGDEQYF. This chain joins TRBV7-2 and TRBJ2-7; a possible D gene is TRBD1 (6 bases). Germline V gene data show CDR1 as SGHTA and CDR2 as FQGNSA. V was pared by 5 bases and J by 5 bases, with 13 bases between. The CDR3 has 13 residues.

CDR3 nucleotide sequence: TGTGCCAGCAGCCCGAACGAGGGACTCTCCTACGAGCAGTACTTC. It specifies CASSPNEGLSYEQYF. The chain couples TRBV27 to TRBJ2-7; possible D gene TRBD2, 6 bases. The CDR3 contains 15 residues. Germline V lookup: CDR1 MNHEY, CDR2 SMNVEV (reference sequence). V gave up 6 bases and J gave up 0 bases, with 15 bases separating them.

The V and J genes are TRBV6-5 and TRBJ2-1; 10 nucleotides agree with TRBD2. CDR1 and CDR2 from the germline V gene are MNHEY and SVGAGI. The CDR3 runs 14 residues. Trimming removed 4 bases from V and 5 bases from J; junction bases left unmatched: 2. For the CDR3, the DNA is TGTGCCAGCAGTTGGCTAGCGGGGGACAATGAGCAGTTCTTC. Encoded protein: CASSWLAGDNEQFF.